This TCR beta chain was captured by sequencing in a study of blood T cells in healthy people across ages. The study, taken as a whole, reports: When one million T cells were used, diversity estimates were thought to be underestimates. Bulk PBMC profiling left naive and antigen-experienced comparisons inconclusive.

Trimming removed 7 bases from V and 3 bases from J; junction bases left unmatched: 3. The CDR3 loop spans 13 amino acids. The germline CDR1 and CDR2 sequences are MNHEY and SMNVEV (reference sequence). Primers used in a second PCR of roughly 6 to 12 cycles were a sample-barcoded 5' primer and a J-beta primer mix. The template-switch adaptor, which had 12 random nucleotides, put a tag on each cDNA molecule. TCRdb processed the 5' RACE reads anew with MiXCR; each CDR3 protein has one entry. The table records about 1.7 million distinct CDR3 sequences, about 28% of them present only once. The authors extracted at least 5 micrograms of total RNA per sample. This clonotype was seen a handful of times. The antigen is undetermined.

The sequence derives from a woman younger than 45 in good health. The sequenced sample consisted of blood. This chain joins TRBV27 and TRBJ2-1; 7 positions match TRBD1. CDR3 residues: CASKTGNYNEQFF. The CDR3 bases are TGTGCCAGCAAGACAGGGAACTACAATGAGCAGTTCTTC.